The present entry profiles one T cell receptor beta chain with its context. What it binds is unknown. This sample was taken from a study of shared clonotypes between healthy human individuals. Study context: The donor pool was made up of a couple of women and three men aged 18 to 49. Each donor had three CD4 naive, three CD4 memory, two CD8 naive and one CD8 memory plate. Study-wide results and limits: Rarefaction demonstrated incomplete sorted-subset sequencing despite large depth.

Some clones are missing from TCRdb's copy, which holds only in-frame ones; the method was immunoSEQ multiplex PCR. The repertoire holds around 980,000 clones, with about 80% as singletons. This CDR3 is built from 15 residues. CDR1 SGHRS and CDR2 YFSETQ come from the germline V gene. V shed 1 base, J shed 9 bases, and the junction held 6 bases outside the gene matches. This TCR was recovered from a man between 18 and 29 years old in good health. Some clones in this sample may be carry-over from other donors' samples. Sequences were obtained from memory CD4+ T cells from PBMCs. The subset is: CD45RA-negative fraction. The chain combines TRBV5-1 with TRBJ2-1, with 11 nucleotides matching TRBD2. In DNA form, the CDR3 reads TGCGCCAGCAGCTTGAGGGTAGCGGGAGGGAGTGAGCAGTTCTTC. This gives the protein CASSLRVAGGSEQFF.